The source of this TCR beta chain is a study of shared clonotypes between healthy human individuals. In the study overall: The study used three CD4 naive, three CD4 memory, two CD8 naive and one CD8 memory plate per donor. Study results and limitations: A limitation of the genetic and exposure-history diversity represented arose from few donors.

TCRdb's table, derived via immunoSEQ multiplex PCR, lists solely in-frame clones and lacks some. The top ten clones hold about 0.13% of a sample with about 2 million clones, roughly 94% of them seen once. This clone was seen once. Its target is unknown. Germline assignment: CDR1 SQVTM and CDR2 ANQGSEA. The CDR3 is 13 amino acids. Trimming shortened V by 7 bases and J by 0 bases, and 11 bases separated the two germline ends. This clonotype originated in a man younger than 35 in good health. The source material was naive CD4+ T cells sorted from blood. Subset specified: CD45RA+ positively selected. The chain links TRBV29-1 to TRBJ2-3; D uncertain. The CDR3: CSAIQPSTDTQYF. CDR3 sequence (DNA): TGCAGCGCTATACAACCTAGCACAGATACGCAGTATTTT.